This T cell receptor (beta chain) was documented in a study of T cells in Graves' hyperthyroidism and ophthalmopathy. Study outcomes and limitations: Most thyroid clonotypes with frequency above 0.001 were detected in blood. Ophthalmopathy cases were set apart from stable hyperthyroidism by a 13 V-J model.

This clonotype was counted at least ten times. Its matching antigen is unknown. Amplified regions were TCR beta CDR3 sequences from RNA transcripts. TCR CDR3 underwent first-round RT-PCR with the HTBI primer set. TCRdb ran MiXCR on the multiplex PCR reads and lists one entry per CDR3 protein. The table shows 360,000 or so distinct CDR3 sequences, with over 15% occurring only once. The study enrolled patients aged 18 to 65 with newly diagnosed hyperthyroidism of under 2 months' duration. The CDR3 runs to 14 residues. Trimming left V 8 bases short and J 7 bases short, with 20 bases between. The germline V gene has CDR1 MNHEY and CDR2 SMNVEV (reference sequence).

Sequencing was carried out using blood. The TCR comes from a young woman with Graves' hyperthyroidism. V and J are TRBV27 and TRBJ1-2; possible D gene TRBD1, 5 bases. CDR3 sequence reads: CASSLFQEGPGYTF. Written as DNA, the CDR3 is TGTGCCAGCTCATTATTCCAGGAGGGGCCTGGCTACACCTTC.